The rows below give T cell receptor beta chains drawn from one sample of a study of CD8+CD57+ T cells in acquired aplastic anemia. TCRdb re-called the reads through MiXCR, storing one row per CDR3 protein. The data contain around 190,000 distinct CDR3 sequences, approximately 48% of them singletons. The sample was sorted CD4+, CD8+, or CD8+CD57+ T cells (not recorded which) from PBMCs. These receptors originate from a human donor with aplastic anemia. Both conserved end residues are part of each CDR3. A D gene is named only where the DNA matches it firmly. Size is omitted from some rows. Given values are once, few, many or a class for expanded clones.

clone size	J gene	D gene	V gene	CDR3 protein	CDR3 DNA
many	TRBJ2-7	.	TRBV9	CASSVNPGGNNPYEQYF	TGTGCCAGCAGCGTAAATCCCGGAGGGAACAATCCCTACGAGCAGTACTTC
few	TRBJ2-7	.	TRBV12-3/TRBV12-4	CASRRTSSYEQYF	TGTGCCAGCAGACGGACGAGCTCCTACGAGCAGTACTTC
.	TRBJ1-1	.	TRBV24-1	CATSDLDPKDTEAFF	TGTGCCACCAGTGATTTGGACCCGAAGGACACTGAAGCTTTCTTT
many	TRBJ1-3	TRBD1	TRBV19	CASRRQTGVGGNTIYF	TGTGCCAGTAGGCGACAGACAGGGGTCGGTGGAAACACCATATATTTT
once	TRBJ2-5	.	TRBV30	CAWSGGSRGETQYF	TGTGCCTGGAGTGGTGGATCTCGGGGCGAGACCCAGTACTTC
.	TRBJ1-2	.	TRBV9	CASSVGGPGYTF	TGTGCCAGCAGCGTAGGAGGACCTGGCTACACCTTC
.	TRBJ2-7	TRBD2	TRBV20-1	CSAPTTSGSMYEQYF	TGCAGTGCCCCCACAACTAGCGGGAGTATGTACGAGCAGTACTTC
many	TRBJ2-3	TRBD1	TRBV6-1	CASKTSTGALSADTQYF	TGTGCCAGCAAAACCTCGACAGGGGCATTGTCGGCAGATACGCAGTATTTT
.	TRBJ2-3	.	TRBV2	CASSEDRRTDTQYF	TGTGCCAGCAGTGAGGACAGACGCACAGATACGCAGTATTTT
.	TRBJ2-7	TRBD1	TRBV20-1	CSARPGTGCYEQYF	TGCAGTGCTAGACCCGGGACAGGGTGCTACGAGCAGTACTTC
many	TRBJ2-6	.	TRBV2	CACEAGANVLTF	TGTGCCTGCGAGGCTGGGGCCAACGTCCTGACTTTC
many	TRBJ2-1	.	TRBV12-3/TRBV12-4	CASSYRVQEKYNEQFF	TGTGCCAGCAGCTACAGGGTCCAAGAGAAGTACAATGAGCAGTTCTTC
.	TRBJ2-5	.	TRBV20-1	CSARDITKRQETQYF	TGCAGTGCTAGAGATATCACGAAAAGACAAGAGACCCAGTACTTC
once	TRBJ1-1	.	TRBV20-1	CSAEDRNTEAFF	TGCAGTGCGGAAGACAGAAACACTGAAGCTTTCTTT
many	TRBJ1-4	TRBD1	TRBV7-9	CASSPGQNNEKLFF	TGTGCCAGCAGCCCGGGACAGAATAATGAAAAACTGTTTTTT
.	TRBJ2-5	TRBD2	TRBV20-1	CSATRGLAGGRRKTQYF	TGCAGTGCTACGCGGGGACTAGCGGGGGGCCGGCGCAAGACCCAGTACTTC
many	TRBJ1-1	.	TRBV20-1	CSARKGTPNTEAFF	TGCAGTGCTCGCAAAGGGACACCGAACACTGAAGCTTTCTTT
.	TRBJ2-1	.	TRBV4-1	CASSQDFGVGEQFF	TGCGCCAGCAGCCAAGATTTTGGGGTAGGTGAGCAGTTCTTC
.	TRBJ1-5	.	TRBV6-1	CASKGRIGNQPQHF	TGTGCCAGCAAGGGGAGGATCGGCAATCAGCCCCAGCATTTT
.	TRBJ1-5	.	TRBV19	CASVTQGSNQPQHF	TGTGCCAGCGTTACCCAGGGGTCCAATCAGCCCCAGCATTTT
few	TRBJ2-1	TRBD1	TRBV15	CATSDVTGSFNEQFF	TGTGCCACCAGCGACGTGACAGGGTCTTTCAATGAGCAGTTCTTC
.	TRBJ2-7	.	TRBV20-1	CSARDGVYEQYF	TGCAGTGCTAGAGATGGGGTCTACGAGCAGTACTTC
.	TRBJ1-1	.	TRBV19	CASSSQLNTEAFF	TGTGCCAGTAGTAGTCAATTGAACACTGAAGCTTTCTTT
many	TRBJ2-7	.	TRBV20-1	CSAGTGTPAGEQYF	TGCAGTGCTGGGACCGGGACTCCGGCCGGGGAGCAGTACTTC
.	TRBJ2-1	.	TRBV24-1	CATSKTANGNEQFF	TGTGCCACCAGCAAGACAGCTAATGGCAATGAGCAGTTCTTC
.	TRBJ1-6	TRBD1	TRBV20-1	CSASGTANSPLHF	TGCAGTGCTTCCGGGACAGCTAATTCACCCCTCCACTTT
.	TRBJ2-3	TRBD2	TRBV6-2/TRBV6-3	CASSYSASGGLTDTQYF	TGTGCCAGCAGTTACTCCGCTAGCGGGGGGCTCACAGATACGCAGTATTTT
many	TRBJ2-2	TRBD2	TRBV5-1	CASSWGLADTGELFF	TGCGCCAGCAGCTGGGGACTAGCTGACACCGGGGAGCTGTTTTTT
.	TRBJ2-5	TRBD1	TRBV12-3/TRBV12-4	CASRKGQMQETQYF	TGTGCCAGCAGAAAGGGACAGATGCAAGAGACCCAGTACTTC
once	TRBJ1-5	.	TRBV15	CATSSDDSFNQPQHF	TGTGCCACCAGCAGTGACGACAGCTTCAATCAGCCCCAGCATTTT
many	TRBJ2-3	TRBD1	TRBV19	CASSNYRGSTDTQYF	TGTGCCAGTAGTAACTACAGGGGTTCCACAGATACGCAGTATTTT
few	TRBJ2-1	TRBD2	TRBV12-5	CASGLRGGVSYNEQFF	TGTGCTAGTGGTTTACGCGGGGGGGTTTCCTACAATGAGCAGTTCTTC
many	TRBJ1-5	TRBD1	TRBV10-1	CASSPLRDRVQPQHF	TGCGCCAGCAGTCCACTCCGGGACAGGGTACAGCCCCAGCATTTT
.	TRBJ2-3	TRBD2	TRBV3-1	CASSRRSGGSTDTQYF	TGTGCCAGCAGCCGTCGTAGCGGGGGGAGCACAGATACGCAGTATTTT
many	TRBJ2-7	.	TRBV19	CASRGTTYEQYF	TGTGCCAGTAGAGGGACAACTTACGAGCAGTACTTC
.	TRBJ1-4	TRBD1	TRBV11-2	CASSLQSRQGEAEKLFF	TGTGCCAGCAGCTTACAGAGCCGACAGGGAGAGGCGGAAAAACTGTTTTTT
few	TRBJ2-7	TRBD1	TRBV20-1	CSARGGQDYEQYF	TGCAGTGCTAGAGGGGGACAGGACTACGAGCAGTACTTC
.	TRBJ1-6	TRBD1	TRBV29-1	CSVQWTGNSPLHF	TGCAGCGTTCAGTGGACAGGGAATTCACCCCTCCACTTT
many	TRBJ2-2	.	TRBV9	CASSVGDGDDTGELFF	TGTGCCAGCAGCGTCGGCGACGGGGACGACACCGGGGAGCTGTTTTTT
once	TRBJ2-7	TRBD2	TRBV7-3	CASSSTSGGEQYF	TGTGCCAGCAGCTCGACTAGCGGGGGCGAGCAGTACTTC
.	TRBJ2-1	TRBD2	TRBV9	CASNPSGGRDEQFF	TGTGCCAGCAACCCTAGCGGGGGGAGGGATGAGCAGTTCTTC
many	TRBJ1-3	.	TRBV2	CASRQRHVLGNTIYF	TGTGCCAGCAGACAGAGACACGTACTTGGAAACACCATATATTTT
.	TRBJ2-1	.	TRBV25-1	CASSLDEQFF	TGTGCCAGCAGTTTAGATGAGCAGTTCTTC
.	TRBJ2-2	.	TRBV6-5	CASSYQTGVGSGGELFF	TGTGCCAGCAGTTACCAGACCGGGGTGGGAAGTGGCGGGGAGCTGTTTTTT
.	TRBJ2-5	.	TRBV14	CASSQLGGPETQYF	TGTGCCAGCAGCCAATTGGGGGGCCCCGAGACCCAGTACTTC
.	TRBJ2-3	TRBD1	TRBV9	CASSQLRQGEGDTQYF	TGTGCCAGCAGCCAATTACGACAGGGGGAGGGAGATACGCAGTATTTT
.	TRBJ2-3	.	TRBV12-3/TRBV12-4	CASSRGGGGFSTDTQYF	TGTGCCAGCAGCCGTGGCGGCGGCGGCTTCAGCACAGATACGCAGTATTTT
few	TRBJ1-1	.	TRBV19	CASSSARQTRTTEAFF	TGTGCCAGTAGTTCAGCGAGACAAACAAGGACCACTGAAGCTTTCTTT
.	TRBJ1-1	.	TRBV19	CASSIRGPNTEAFF	TGTGCCAGTAGTATCCGGGGGCCGAACACTGAAGCTTTCTTT
many	TRBJ1-2	TRBD1	TRBV19	CASRTGGSYGYTF	TGTGCCAGCCGGACAGGAGGGTCCTATGGCTACACCTTC
many	TRBJ2-3	TRBD2	TRBV24-1	CATSDISGGLDTQYF	TGTGCCACCAGTGATATTAGCGGGGGGTTAGATACGCAGTATTTT
many	TRBJ2-1	.	TRBV20-1	CSARGQGGYNEQFF	TGCAGTGCTAGAGGACAGGGAGGGTACAATGAGCAGTTCTTC
many	TRBJ2-7	TRBD1	TRBV7-9	CASSLGDGTGGEQYF	TGTGCCAGCAGCTTAGGGGACGGGACAGGGGGCGAGCAGTACTTC